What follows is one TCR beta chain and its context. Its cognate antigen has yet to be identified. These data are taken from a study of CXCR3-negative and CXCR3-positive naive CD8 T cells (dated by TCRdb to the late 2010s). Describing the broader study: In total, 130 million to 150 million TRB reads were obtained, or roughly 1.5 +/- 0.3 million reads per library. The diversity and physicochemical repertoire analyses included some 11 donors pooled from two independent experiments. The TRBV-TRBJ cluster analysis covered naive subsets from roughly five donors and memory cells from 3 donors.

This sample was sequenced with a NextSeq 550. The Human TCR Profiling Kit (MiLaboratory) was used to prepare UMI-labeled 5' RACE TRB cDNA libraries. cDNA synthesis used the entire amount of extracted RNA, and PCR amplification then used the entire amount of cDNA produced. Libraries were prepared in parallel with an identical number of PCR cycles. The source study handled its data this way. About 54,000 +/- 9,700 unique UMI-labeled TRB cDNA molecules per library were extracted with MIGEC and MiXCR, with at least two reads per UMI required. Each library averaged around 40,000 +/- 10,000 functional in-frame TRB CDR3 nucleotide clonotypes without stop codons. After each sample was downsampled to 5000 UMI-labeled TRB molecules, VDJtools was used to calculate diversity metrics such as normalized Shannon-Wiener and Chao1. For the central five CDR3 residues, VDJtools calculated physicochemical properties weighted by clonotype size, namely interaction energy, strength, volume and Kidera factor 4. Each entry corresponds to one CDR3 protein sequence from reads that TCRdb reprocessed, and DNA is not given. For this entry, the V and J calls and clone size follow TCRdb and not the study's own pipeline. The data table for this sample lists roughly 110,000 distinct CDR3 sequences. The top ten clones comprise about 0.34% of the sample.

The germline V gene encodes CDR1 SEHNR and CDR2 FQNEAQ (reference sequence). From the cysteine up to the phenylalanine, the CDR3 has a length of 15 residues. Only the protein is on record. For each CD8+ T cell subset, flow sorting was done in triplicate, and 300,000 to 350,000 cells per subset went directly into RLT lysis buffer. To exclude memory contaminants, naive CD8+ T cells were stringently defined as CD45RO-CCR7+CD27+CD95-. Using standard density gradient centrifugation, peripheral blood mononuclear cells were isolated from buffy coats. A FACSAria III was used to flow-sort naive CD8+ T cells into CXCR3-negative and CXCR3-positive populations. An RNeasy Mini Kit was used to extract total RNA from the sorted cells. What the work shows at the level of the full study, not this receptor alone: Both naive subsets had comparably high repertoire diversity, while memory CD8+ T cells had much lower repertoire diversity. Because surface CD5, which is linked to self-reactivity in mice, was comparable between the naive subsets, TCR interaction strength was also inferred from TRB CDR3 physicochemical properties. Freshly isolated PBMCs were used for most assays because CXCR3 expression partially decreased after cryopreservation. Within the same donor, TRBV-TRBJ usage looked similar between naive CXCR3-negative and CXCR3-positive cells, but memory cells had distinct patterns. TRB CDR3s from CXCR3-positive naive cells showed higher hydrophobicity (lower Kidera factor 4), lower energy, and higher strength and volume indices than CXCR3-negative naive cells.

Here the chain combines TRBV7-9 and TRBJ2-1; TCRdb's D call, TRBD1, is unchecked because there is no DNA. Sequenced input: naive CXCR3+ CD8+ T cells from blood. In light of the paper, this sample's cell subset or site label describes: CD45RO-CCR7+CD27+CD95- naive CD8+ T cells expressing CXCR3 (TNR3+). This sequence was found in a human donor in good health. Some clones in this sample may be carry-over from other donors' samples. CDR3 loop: CASSSRDTYYNEQFF.